Listed here are 27 T cell receptor beta chains from one sample, sequenced in a study of CXCR3-negative and CXCR3-positive naive CD8 T cells. The study, taken as a whole, reports: CXCR3-positive naive cells had TRB CDR3s that were more hydrophobic than CXCR3-negative naive cells had.

These receptors lack a known antigen. UMI-labeled TRB cDNA libraries were prepared by 5' RACE. No DNA is given; TCRdb re-called the 5' RACE reads and lists each CDR3 protein once. Its table records 150,000 to 180,000 distinct CDR3 sequences. Sequences were obtained from naive CXCR3+ CD8+ T cells from blood. As for subset: CD45RO-CCR7+CD27+CD95- naive CD8+ T cells expressing CXCR3 (TNR3+). All receptors come from a human donor in good health. Some clones in this sample may be carry-over from other donors' samples.

V and J are TRBV6-5 and TRBJ2-1; the TRBD2 assignment by TCRdb is unverifiable without DNA. The germline gives CDR1 MNHEY, CDR2 SVGAGI. CDR3 size: 18 residues. The CDR3 loop is CASSHGTSGGLSYNEQFF.

Here the CDR3 reads CASFRQGTYNSPLHF. This chain uses TRBV28 with TRBJ1-6; the D call of TRBD1 rests on TCRdb alone, since no DNA is present to check it. CDR1 is MDHEN and CDR2 is SYDVKM in the germline V gene. This CDR3 region has 15 residues.

The chain is built from TRBV20-1 and TRBJ2-7; checking the TCRdb D call of TRBD1 is not possible without DNA. Germline V gene sequence: CDR1 DFQATT, CDR2 SNEGSKA (reference sequence). The CDR3 length is 15 residues. The CDR3 region is CSASPRDRGSYEQYF.

This chain links TRBV13 with TRBJ1-4. CDR3 size: 14 residues. Germline CDR1 and CDR2: PRHDT and FYEKMQ (reference sequence). This CDR3 reads CASSLGATNEKLFF. Using reference TRBV13 and TRBJ1-4 for the parts outside the CDR3, the full variable domain is AAGVIQSPRHLIKEKRETATLKCYPIPRHDTVYWYQQGPGQDPQFLISFYEKMQSDKGSIPDRFSAQQFSDYHSELNMSSLELGDSALYFCASSLGATNEKLFFGSGTQLSVL.

The chain recombines TRBV19 with TRBJ2-7; with no DNA, the TCRdb D assignment of TRBD1 cannot be verified. CDR3 size: 15 residues. Germline lookup yields CDR1 LNHDA and CDR2 SQIVND (reference sequence). The CDR3 protein is CASTPSDRGFNEQYF.

This chain links TRBV5-5 with TRBJ2-7; absent DNA, TCRdb's TRBD1 call cannot be checked. The CDR3 extends over 14 amino acids. Germline values: CDR1 SGHKS, CDR2 YYEKEE (reference sequence). The CDR3 loop is CASTYGTKGYEQYF.

The rearrangement uses TRBV28 and TRBJ1-5. The CDR3 is 18 amino acids. Per germline, CDR1 MDHEN and CDR2 SYDVKM. CDR3 in amino acids: CASSLVTGLLRGNQPQHF.

This chain joins TRBV7-9 and TRBJ2-5; the D gene TCRdb calls, TRBD2, cannot be checked with no DNA. Germline V lookup: CDR1 SEHNR, CDR2 FQNEAQ (reference sequence). The CDR3 is 14 residues long. CDR3 amino acids: CASRGLATQETQYF.

The V call is TRBV11-2, the J call TRBJ2-5; the TCRdb D gene call, TRBD2, has no DNA to confirm it. Germline CDR1 reads SGHAT; CDR2 reads FQNNGV. The CDR3 spans 16 residues. CDR3 protein: CASSFFPAGGGETQYF.

The V call is TRBV5-1, the J call TRBJ2-7; TCRdb outputs TRBD2, but without DNA this stays unchecked. The V gene's germline CDR1 is SGHRS and CDR2 YFSETQ. The CDR3 length is 14 residues. The CDR3 here is CASSRTSGNYEQYF.

The chain is built from TRBV3-1 and TRBJ2-3. The CDR3 extends over 15 amino acids. Germline V gives CDR1 LGHDT, CDR2 YNNKEL (reference sequence). CDR3 region: CASSPRSAGKDTQYF.

The rearrangement links TRBV5-1 to TRBJ1-1; lacking DNA, the TRBD1 call made by TCRdb goes unchecked. Germline values: CDR1 SGHRS, CDR2 YFSETQ. CDR3 length: 14 residues. The CDR3 region is CASSLVGADTEAFF.

The rearrangement joins TRBV29-1 to TRBJ2-7. CDR1 is SQVTM, CDR2 ANQGSEA, per germline. The CDR3 sequence is 14 residues long. The CDR3 reads CSVEVFAPAHEQYF.

The chain couples TRBV5-1 to TRBJ2-7. The V gene's germline CDR1 is SGHRS and CDR2 YFSETQ. There are 14 residues in the CDR3. CDR3 region: CASSFAGDSYEQYF.

The chain joins TRBV7-9 to TRBJ1-4; as DNA is missing, the TRBD1 call by TCRdb cannot be tested. This CDR3 is 16 amino acids long. Germline V gene lookup returns CDR1 SEHNR and CDR2 FQNEAQ (reference sequence). CDR3 residues: CASSYPQGAPNEKLFF. Drawing the rest from reference TRBV7-9 and TRBJ1-4, the complete variable domain is DTGVSQNPRHKITKRGQNVTFRCDPISEHNRLYWYRQTLGQGPEFLTYFQNEAQLEKSRLLSDRFSAERPKGSFSTLEIQRTEQGDSAMYLCASSYPQGAPNEKLFFGSGTQLSVL.

The CDR3 sequence: CASSPINRDTEAFF. This sequence joins TRBV28 and TRBJ1-1; TCRdb's D call, TRBD1, is unchecked because there is no DNA. This CDR3 region has 14 residues. Germline V gene lookup returns CDR1 MDHEN and CDR2 SYDVKM.

The rearrangement joins TRBV28 to TRBJ1-1; TCRdb selects TRBD1, and the lack of DNA leaves this call unchecked. From germline, CDR1 is MDHEN and CDR2 SYDVKM. The CDR3 runs to 12 residues. The CDR3: CASSFAPDGAFF.

The chain couples TRBV6-2 or TRBV6-3 to TRBJ2-1. There are 15 residues in the CDR3. Looked up from germline, CDR1 is MNHEY and CDR2 is SVGEGT. CDR3 loop: CASSYSRRDYNEQFF.

The chain uses TRBV4-1 and TRBJ2-7; TCRdb's D gene call, TRBD2, goes unchecked for lack of DNA. Looked up from germline, CDR1 is MGHRA and CDR2 is YSYEKL. The CDR3 sequence is 16 residues long. The CDR3 protein is CASSQAGTSGLYEQYF.

The gene calls are TRBV4-1 and TRBJ2-1; TCRdb names TRBD1, which stays unverified in the absence of DNA. Germline V gives CDR1 MGHRA, CDR2 YSYEKL. This CDR3 contains 15 residues. This CDR3 reads CASSQVPGAYNEQFF.

The V gene is TRBV28, the J gene TRBJ2-3; the TCRdb D gene call, TRBD2, has no DNA to confirm it. This CDR3 region has 13 residues. Germline V gene lookup returns CDR1 MDHEN and CDR2 SYDVKM. CDR3 sequence reads: CASSGAHMDTQYF.

The chain recombines TRBV4-3 with TRBJ1-5; the TRBD1 assignment by TCRdb is unverifiable without DNA. This CDR3 has 16 amino acids. The V gene's germline CDR1 is LGHNA and CDR2 YSLEER. The CDR3 sequence is CASSQDRQVFNQPQHF.

The chain joins TRBV28 to TRBJ2-3; TCRdb names TRBD2, which stays unverified in the absence of DNA. CDR1 and CDR2 from the germline V gene are MDHEN and SYDVKM. The CDR3 loop spans 17 amino acids. This CDR3 reads CASSPRLAGGLTDTQYF.

The chain is built from TRBV7-9 and TRBJ1-5. The CDR3 totals 14 residues. Germline V gene sequence: CDR1 SEHNR, CDR2 FQNEAQ (reference sequence). The CDR3 sequence is CASSLGRLGQPQHF.

CDR3 loop: CASSAATSAGGREQFF. The chain joins TRBV7-3 to TRBJ2-1; the D gene TCRdb calls, TRBD2, cannot be checked with no DNA. Germline V CDR1 and CDR2: SGHTA, FQGTGA. This CDR3 comprises 16 residues.

This rearrangement joins TRBV28 to TRBJ2-7; TCRdb's D call, TRBD2, is unchecked because there is no DNA. CDR1 is MDHEN and CDR2 is SYDVKM in the germline V gene. The CDR3 length is 16 residues. CDR3 loop: CASSRATQNALSEQYF.

V gene TRBV14 combines with J gene TRBJ2-1; checking the TCRdb D call of TRBD2 is not possible without DNA. The CDR3 length is 15 residues. CDR1 is SGHDN and CDR2 is FVKESK in the germline V gene. CDR3 sequence: CASSQLSGGAYEQFF.